The 10 T cell receptor beta chains in this list originate from one sample, sequenced in a study of blood T cell repertoires in COVID-19. The assay was immunoSEQ multiplex PCR, and TCRdb's table has in-frame clones only and misses some. The table lists about 40,000 clones, around 87% of them singletons. Input material: peripheral blood. These receptors were taken from a woman of 80 years or more with active COVID-19.

The chain employs TRBV5-1 and TRBJ2-4; 9 nucleotides line up with TRBD2. The CDR3 extends over 14 amino acids. CDR1 and CDR2 (germline): SGHRS, YFSETQ. The trim removed 3 bases at V and 9 bases at J, leaving 7 bases unmatched. The CDR3: CASSSTSGLSIQYF. The CDR3 DNA reads as TGCGCCAGCAGCTCCACTAGCGGGTTAAGCATTCAGTACTTC.

The chain combines TRBV7-9 with TRBJ2-5; perhaps TRBD2 as D (5 bases). This CDR3 contains 15 residues. Germline loops: CDR1 SEHNR, CDR2 FQNEAQ (reference sequence). V lost 4 bases, J lost 2 bases, and 14 bases lay in between. CDR3 coding DNA: TGTGCCAGCAGCTCTCGGACGGGAAGACAAGAGACCCAGTACTTC. This encodes CASSSRTGRQETQYF.

This chain links TRBV19 with TRBJ2-1; D is perhaps TRBD2 (7 bases). Germline V gene lookup returns CDR1 LNHDA and CDR2 SQIVND (reference sequence). CDR3 length equals 14 residues. Trimming took 9 bases from V and 3 from J, leaving 15 bases between them. DNA of the CDR3: TGTGCCAGCTCATCAGGGGAGGGCTACAATGAGCAGTTCTTC. The encoded protein is CASSSGEGYNEQFF. Looking up the rest from reference TRBV19 and TRBJ2-1 gives the full variable domain: DGGITQSPKYLFRKEGQNVTLSCEQNLNHDAMYWYRQDPGQGLRLIYYSQIVNDFQKGDIAEGYSVSREKKESFPLTVTSAQKNPTAFYLCASSSGEGYNEQFFGPGTRLTVL.

The rearrangement uses TRBV6-2 or TRBV6-3 and TRBJ2-7, with D unclear. The CDR3 spans 12 residues. V dropped 2 bases and J dropped 3 bases, with 5 bases sitting between them. Germline V lookup: CDR1 MNHEY, CDR2 SVGEGT. The CDR3, as DNA: TGTGCCAGCAGTTACAACAGCTACGAGCAGTACTTC. It encodes CASSYNSYEQYF.

This clone showed up just once. This rearrangement joins TRBV30 to TRBJ2-7, with 8 bases lining up with TRBD1. CDR1 is GTSNPN and CDR2 is SVGIG in the germline V gene (reference sequence). The CDR3 loop spans 16 amino acids. The V and J ends lost 3 bases and 2 bases, in that order; junction bases with no gene match: 12. As DNA, the CDR3 is TGTGCCTGGAGGGGACAAACAGGGGGTAGGACCTACGAGCAGTACTTC. Amino acid sequence: CAWRGQTGGRTYEQYF.

This clone was recorded only once. The chain joins TRBV18 to TRBJ2-1, with 7 bases lining up with TRBD2. The J segment lost 7 bases and the V segment lost 1 base, leaving 10 bases of the junction unmatched. The length of the CDR3 is 16 residues. Germline V CDR1 and CDR2: KGHSH, LQKENI. The CDR3 here is CASSPRTREWGNEQFF. The CDR3 DNA reads as TGTGCCAGCTCACCACGGACTAGAGAGTGGGGGAATGAGCAGTTCTTC. Using reference TRBV18 and TRBJ2-1 for the parts outside the CDR3, the full variable domain is NAGVMQNPRHLVRRRGQEARLRCSPMKGHSHVYWYRQLPEEGLKFMVYLQKENIIDESGMPKERFSAEFPKEGPSILRIQQVVRGDSAAYFCASSPRTREWGNEQFFGPGTRLTVL.

The chain recombines TRBV18 with TRBJ1-1; D call uncertain. The CDR3 has 15 amino acids. Trimming removed 4 bases from V and 1 base from J, with 13 bases in between. CDR1 is KGHSH and CDR2 is LQKENI in the germline V gene. As DNA, the CDR3 is TGTGCCAGCTCACAAACCGCACGGGAGAACACTGAAGCTTTCTTT. Residues: CASSQTARENTEAFF.

The CDR3 region is CASSPQGAGTEAFF. The CDR3 coding sequence is TGTGCCAGCTCACCACAGGGGGCGGGCACTGAAGCTTTCTTT. This chain joins TRBV18 and TRBJ1-1; 7 nucleotides line up with TRBD1. Germline V gene data show CDR1 as KGHSH and CDR2 as LQKENI. The V gene end was trimmed by 1 base and the J gene end by 4 bases; junction bases not matched to a gene: 3. CDR3 length: 14 amino acids.

This chain links TRBV3-1 (or the pseudogene TRBV3-2) with TRBJ1-5; D not resolved. Germline lookup yields CDR1 LGHDT and CDR2 YNNKEL (reference sequence). Between the trimmed V and J ends, which lost 8 bases and 7 bases, there was a span of 18 bases. This CDR3 has 14 residues. The CDR3 spells CASWSGGWYQPQHF. CDR3 nucleotide sequence: TGTGCCAGCTGGTCTGGAGGGTGGTACCAGCCCCAGCATTTT.

This rearrangement joins TRBV4-3 to TRBJ2-5; TRBD2 matches at 8 bases. CDR1 and CDR2 from the germline V gene are LGHNA and YSLEER. V shed 0 bases, J shed 5 bases, and the junction held 5 bases outside the gene matches. The CDR3 is made up of 15 amino acids. The CDR3 loop is CASSQDYQRGETQYF. The CDR3 DNA follows: TGCGCCAGCAGCCAAGATTACCAGCGGGGGGAGACCCAGTACTTC.